This TCR beta chain stems from a study of preoperative IRX-2 immunotherapy in early breast cancer. Sample treatment: preoperative locoregional IRX-2 cytokine immunotherapy. This phase Ib study tested locoregional IRX-2 cytokine immunotherapy given before surgery. This clone was seen only a few times. The V gene's germline CDR1 is MNHGY and CDR2 SAAAGT. With 11 bases clipped from V and 5 bases from J, the junction kept 8 bases outside the gene matches. The CDR3 length is 14 residues. Profiled with immunoSEQ multiplex PCR; TCRdb holds only in-frame clones, not every one. The data contain about 89,000 clones, about nine tenths of them singletons.

The V call is TRBV6-8, the J call TRBJ2-3, with 12 nucleotides matching TRBD2. The specimen comprised tumor tissue, sampled after IRX-2 immunotherapy. The sequence came from a human donor with breast cancer. The CDR3 region is CAASSGGAGDTQYF. In DNA, the CDR3 is TGTGCCGCCTCTAGCGGGGGGGCCGGAGATACGCAGTATTTT.